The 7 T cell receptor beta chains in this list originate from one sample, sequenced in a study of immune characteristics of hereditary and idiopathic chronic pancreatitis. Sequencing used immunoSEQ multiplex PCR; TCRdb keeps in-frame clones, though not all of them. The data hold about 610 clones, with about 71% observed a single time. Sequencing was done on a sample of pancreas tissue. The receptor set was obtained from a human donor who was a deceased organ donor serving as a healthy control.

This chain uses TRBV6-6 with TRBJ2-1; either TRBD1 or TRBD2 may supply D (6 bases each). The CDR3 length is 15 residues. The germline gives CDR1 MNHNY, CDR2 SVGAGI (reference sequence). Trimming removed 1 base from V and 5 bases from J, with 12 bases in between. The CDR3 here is CASSYLQGGHNEQFF. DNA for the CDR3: TGTGCCAGCAGTTACTTACAGGGAGGTCACAATGAGCAGTTCTTC.

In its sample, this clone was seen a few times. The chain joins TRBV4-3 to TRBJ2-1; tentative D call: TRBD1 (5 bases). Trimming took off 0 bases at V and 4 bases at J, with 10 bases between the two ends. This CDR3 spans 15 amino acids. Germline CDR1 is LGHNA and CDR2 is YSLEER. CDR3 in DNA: TGCGCCAGCAGCCAAGATCTCGGACAATACAATGAGCAGTTCTTC. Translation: CASSQDLGQYNEQFF.

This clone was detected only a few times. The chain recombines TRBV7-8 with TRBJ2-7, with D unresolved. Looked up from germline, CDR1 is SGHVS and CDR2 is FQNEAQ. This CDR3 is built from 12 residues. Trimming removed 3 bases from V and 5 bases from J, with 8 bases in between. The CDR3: CASSFFGDEQYF. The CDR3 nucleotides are TGTGCCAGCAGCTTTTTTGGGGACGAGCAGTACTTC.

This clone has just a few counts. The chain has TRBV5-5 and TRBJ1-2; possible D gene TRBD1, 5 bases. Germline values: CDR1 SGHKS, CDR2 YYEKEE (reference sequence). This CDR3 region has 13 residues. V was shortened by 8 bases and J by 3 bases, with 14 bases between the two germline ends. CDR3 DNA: TGTGCCAGTCGACAGAGTCAGCACTATGGCTACACCTTC. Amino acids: CASRQSQHYGYTF.

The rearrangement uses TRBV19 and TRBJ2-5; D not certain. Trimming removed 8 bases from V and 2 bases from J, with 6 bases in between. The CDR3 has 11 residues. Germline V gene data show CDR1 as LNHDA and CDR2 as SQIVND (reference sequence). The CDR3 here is CASSWQETQYF. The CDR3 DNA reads TGTGCCAGTTCTTGGCAAGAGACCCAGTACTTC.

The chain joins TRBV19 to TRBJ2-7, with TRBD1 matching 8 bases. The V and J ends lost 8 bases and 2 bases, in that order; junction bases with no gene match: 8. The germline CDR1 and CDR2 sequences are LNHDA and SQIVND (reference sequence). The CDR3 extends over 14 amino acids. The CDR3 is CASQTRTGPYEQYF. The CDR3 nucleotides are TGTGCCAGTCAGACTAGGACAGGGCCCTACGAGCAGTACTTC. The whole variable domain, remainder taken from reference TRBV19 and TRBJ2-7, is DGGITQSPKYLFRKEGQNVTLSCEQNLNHDAMYWYRQDPGQGLRLIYYSQIVNDFQKGDIAEGYSVSREKKESFPLTVTSAQKNPTAFYLCASQTRTGPYEQYFGPGTRLTVT.

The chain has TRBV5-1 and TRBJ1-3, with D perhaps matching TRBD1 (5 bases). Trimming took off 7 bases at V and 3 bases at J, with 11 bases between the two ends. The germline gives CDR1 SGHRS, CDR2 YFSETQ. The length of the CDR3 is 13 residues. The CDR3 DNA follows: TGCGCCAGCGGTAGGGACGTTGGAAACACCATATATTTT. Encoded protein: CASGRDVGNTIYF.